This T cell receptor beta chain was identified in a study of blood T cell repertoires in COVID-19. Study background: COVID-19 samples collected from the United States, Italy and Spain covered acute and convalescent phases. The cDNA or gDNA used as material had been derived from T cells, B-cell-depleted T cells, or PBMCs.

The CDR3 loop spans 14 amino acids. Looked up from germline, CDR1 is MNHEY and CDR2 is SMNVEV (reference sequence). The V end lost 6 bases, the J end lost 0 bases, and 12 bases lay between the germline ends. Source study methods: Reference gene primer amplification yielded estimated nucleated cell counts. Libraries were prepared by immunoSEQ multiplex PCR; TCRdb keeps only in-frame clonotypes and omits some of them. The DNA gave D and trimming, while V, J and clone size come from that table. The sample lists 150,000 to 190,000 clones; 76% were seen once. Sequencing used peripheral blood. This clonotype originated in an elderly woman with acute or convalescent COVID-19. The V and J genes are TRBV27 and TRBJ2-7; D may be TRBD1 (5 bases). The CDR3 spells CASRNRIGSYEQYF. For the CDR3, the DNA is TGTGCCAGCAGAAACAGGATTGGCTCCTACGAGCAGTACTTC.